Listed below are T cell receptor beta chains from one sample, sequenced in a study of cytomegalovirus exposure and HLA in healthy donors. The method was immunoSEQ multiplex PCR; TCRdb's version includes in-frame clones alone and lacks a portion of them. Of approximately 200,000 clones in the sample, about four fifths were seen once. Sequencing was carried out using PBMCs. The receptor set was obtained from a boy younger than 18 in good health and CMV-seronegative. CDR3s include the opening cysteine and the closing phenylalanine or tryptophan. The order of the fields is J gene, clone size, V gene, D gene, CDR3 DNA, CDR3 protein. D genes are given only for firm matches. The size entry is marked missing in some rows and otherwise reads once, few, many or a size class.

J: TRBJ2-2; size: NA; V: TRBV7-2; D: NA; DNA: TGTGCCAGCAGCTTAGCACTGCAGGGTAGCAGCGGGGAGCTGTTTTTT; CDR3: CASSLALQGSSGELFF
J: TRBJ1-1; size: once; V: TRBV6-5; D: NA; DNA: TGTGCCAGCAGTTACTCGTACAGGGCCCACACTGAAGCTTTCTTT; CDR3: CASSYSYRAHTEAFF
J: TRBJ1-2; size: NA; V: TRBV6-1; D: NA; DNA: TGTGCCAGCAGTGAAGCGCAGTCGGGAGGGACGGGTGGCTACACCTTC; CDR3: CASSEAQSGGTGGYTF
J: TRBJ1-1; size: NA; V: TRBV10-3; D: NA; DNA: TGTGCCATCGCTTATACCGAACAGGGGAACACTGAAGCTTTCTTT; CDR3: CAIAYTEQGNTEAFF
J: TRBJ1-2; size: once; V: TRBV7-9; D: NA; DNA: TGTGCCAGCAGCTTAGTCTCAGGATCCCATGGCTACACCTTC; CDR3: CASSLVSGSHGYTF
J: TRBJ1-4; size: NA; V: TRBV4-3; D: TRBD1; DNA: TGCGCCAGCAGCCAATATGGGACAGGGGGCGCAGCTAATGAAAAACTGTTTTTT; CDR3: CASSQYGTGGAANEKLFF
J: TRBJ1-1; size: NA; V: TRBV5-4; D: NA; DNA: TGTGCCAGCAGCTTGGTGGCACGGACTAAGAACACTGAAGCTTTCTTT; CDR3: CASSLVARTKNTEAFF
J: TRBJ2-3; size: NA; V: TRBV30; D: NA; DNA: TGTGCCTGGAGTCCCCCCCACTCCGAAACGCAGTATTTT; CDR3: CAWSPPHSETQYF
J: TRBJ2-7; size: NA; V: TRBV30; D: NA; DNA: TGTGCCTGGAGTGCCCGGGGACTCTACGAGCAGTACTTC; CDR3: CAWSARGLYEQYF
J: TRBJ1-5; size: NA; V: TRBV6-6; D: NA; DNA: TGTGCCAGCCAAGACTGGGGCAATCAGCCCCAGCATTTT; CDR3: CASQDWGNQPQHF
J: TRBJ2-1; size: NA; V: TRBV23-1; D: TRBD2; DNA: TGCGCCAGCAGTCAATCGACAGCGGGGATCCCGAGCGAGCAGTTCTTC; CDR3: CASSQSTAGIPSEQFF
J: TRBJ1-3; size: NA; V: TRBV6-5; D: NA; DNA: TGTGCCAGCAGTTACCTTCTTGGAAACACCATATATTTT; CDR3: CASSYLLGNTIYF
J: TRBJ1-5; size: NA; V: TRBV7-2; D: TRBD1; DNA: TGTGCCAGCAGCGCATTCCGGACAGGGAGATATAGCAATCAGCCCCAGCATTTT; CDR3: CASSAFRTGRYSNQPQHF
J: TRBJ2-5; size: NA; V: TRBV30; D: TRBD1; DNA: TGTGCCTGGGCCGGGACAGGGGGCGCAGAGACCCAGTACTTC; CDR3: CAWAGTGGAETQYF
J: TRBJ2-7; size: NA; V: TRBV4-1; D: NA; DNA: TGCGCCAGCAGCCAAGTGGTGGCAATTTCCTACGAGCAGTACTTC; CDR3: CASSQVVAISYEQYF
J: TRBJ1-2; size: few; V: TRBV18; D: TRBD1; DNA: TGTGCCAGCTCACCAAAAGGACAGGGGAACTATGGCTACACCTTC; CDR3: CASSPKGQGNYGYTF
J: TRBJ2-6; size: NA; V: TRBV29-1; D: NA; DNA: TGCAGCGTTGGTTTCTCGTCTGGGGCCAACGTCCTGACTTTC; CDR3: CSVGFSSGANVLTF
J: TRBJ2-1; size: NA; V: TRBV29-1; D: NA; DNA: TGCAGCGCAACCTACAATGAGCAGTTCTTC; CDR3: CSATYNEQFF
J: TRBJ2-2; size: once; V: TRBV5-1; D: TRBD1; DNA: TGCGCCAGCAGCGGGACAGTTGCGAACACCGGGGAGCTGTTTTTT; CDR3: CASSGTVANTGELFF
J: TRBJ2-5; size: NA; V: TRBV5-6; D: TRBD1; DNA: TGTGCCAGCAGAGAGGACAGGGAATTCCAAGAGACCCAGTACTTC; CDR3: CASREDREFQETQYF
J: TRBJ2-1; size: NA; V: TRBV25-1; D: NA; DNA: TGTGCCAGCAGTGAGGAGGGGGCTCCCCTTGAGCAGTTCTTC; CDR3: CASSEEGAPLEQFF
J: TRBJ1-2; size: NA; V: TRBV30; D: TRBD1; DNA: TGTGCAAGTCCCGGGACAGGCAACTATGGCTACACCTTC; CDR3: CASPGTGNYGYTF
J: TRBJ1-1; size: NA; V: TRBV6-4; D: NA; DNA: TGTGCCAGCAGTGAGTCGGAGGGTTCCACTGAAGCTTTCTTT; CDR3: CASSESEGSTEAFF
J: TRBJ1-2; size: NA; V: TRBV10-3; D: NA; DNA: TGTGCCATTACAGACACTTATCTTAACTATGGCTACACCTTC; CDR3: CAITDTYLNYGYTF
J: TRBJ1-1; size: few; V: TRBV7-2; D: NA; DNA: TGTGCCAGCAGCCTAGGGGCCAGGCCTGAAGCTTTCTTT; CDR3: CASSLGARPEAFF
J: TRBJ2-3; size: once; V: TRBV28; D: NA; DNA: TGTGCCAGCGCGGTAACCACAGATACGCAGTATTTT; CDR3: CASAVTTDTQYF
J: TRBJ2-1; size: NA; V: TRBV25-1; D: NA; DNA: TGTGCCAGCAGTGAATGGGGGACAAATTCCTACAATGAGCAGTTCTTC; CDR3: CASSEWGTNSYNEQFF
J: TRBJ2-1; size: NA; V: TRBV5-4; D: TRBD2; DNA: TGTGCCAGCAGCCCGCGGGCTAGCGGGACCTATGAGCAGTTCTTC; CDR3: CASSPRASGTYEQFF
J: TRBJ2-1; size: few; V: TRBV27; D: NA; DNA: TGTGCCAGCAGTCCAATCTCTCCAGGGACCTACAATGAGCAGTTCTTC; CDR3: CASSPISPGTYNEQFF
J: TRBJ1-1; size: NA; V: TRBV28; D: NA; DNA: TGTGCCAGCAGTTTGCGCGGGGGCATGAACACTGAAGCTTTCTTT; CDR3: CASSLRGGMNTEAFF
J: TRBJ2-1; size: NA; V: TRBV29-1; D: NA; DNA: TGCAGCGTTGACCGGGACTCCCATGAGCAGTTCTTC; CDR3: CSVDRDSHEQFF
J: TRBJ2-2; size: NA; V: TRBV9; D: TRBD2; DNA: TGTGCCAGCAGCGCCGACATAGCGGGGGGTTTTACCGGGGAGCTGTTTTTT; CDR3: CASSADIAGGFTGELFF
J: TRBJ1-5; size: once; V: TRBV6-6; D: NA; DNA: TGTGCCAGCAGTGGAGGGCTCTGGGGCAATCAGCCCCAGCATTTT; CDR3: CASSGGLWGNQPQHF
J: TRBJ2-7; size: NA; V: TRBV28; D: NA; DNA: TGTGCCAGCAGTTTCGAGGGTTACGAGCAGTACTTC; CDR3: CASSFEGYEQYF
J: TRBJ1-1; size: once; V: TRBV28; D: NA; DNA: TGTGCCAGCAGTAATACAGGGTTGAACACTGAAGCTTTCTTT; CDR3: CASSNTGLNTEAFF
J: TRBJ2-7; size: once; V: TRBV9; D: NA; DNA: TGTGCCAGCAGCCCCCAGGACTCGCGGTACGAGCAGTACTTC; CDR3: CASSPQDSRYEQYF
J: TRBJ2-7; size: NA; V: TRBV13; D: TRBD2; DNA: TGTGCCAGCAGCCCCGGGGGTAGCGGGAGGGGGAACCCCTACGAGCAGTACTTC; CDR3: CASSPGGSGRGNPYEQYF
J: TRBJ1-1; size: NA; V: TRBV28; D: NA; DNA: TGTGCCAGCAGCTCCGGCTTCGGGGACAAGAGTGAAGCTTTCTTT; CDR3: CASSSGFGDKSEAFF
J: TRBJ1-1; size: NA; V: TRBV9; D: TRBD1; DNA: TGTGCCAGCAGCGTAGAGACAGGGCACACTGAAGCTTTCTTT; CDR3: CASSVETGHTEAFF
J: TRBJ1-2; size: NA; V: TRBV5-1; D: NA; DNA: TGCGCCAGCAGTGTGGGCAGGGACAACTCCGGCTACACCTTC; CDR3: CASSVGRDNSGYTF
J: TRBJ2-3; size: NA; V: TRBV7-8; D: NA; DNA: TGTGCCAGCAGCTCCCCTAGCACAGATACGCAGTATTTT; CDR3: CASSSPSTDTQYF
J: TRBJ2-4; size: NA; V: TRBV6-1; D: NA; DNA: TGTGCCAGCAGTGATGGGGGACTCCTAAACATTCAGTACTTC; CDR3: CASSDGGLLNIQYF
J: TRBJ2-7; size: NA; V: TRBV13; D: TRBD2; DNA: TGTGCCAGCTTAGGAGGGAGGGCTGGTGAGCAGTACTTC; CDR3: CASLGGRAGEQYF
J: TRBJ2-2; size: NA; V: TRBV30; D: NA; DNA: TGTGCCTGGAGTCGCGGTCAGTTTAACACCGGGGAGCTGTTTTTT; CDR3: CAWSRGQFNTGELFF
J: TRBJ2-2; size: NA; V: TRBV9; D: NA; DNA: TGTGCCAGCAGCGTTACAGGGATCACCGGGGAGCTGTTTTTT; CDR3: CASSVTGITGELFF
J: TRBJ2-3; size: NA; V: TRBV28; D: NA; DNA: TGTGCCAGCAGCCTGGGGGACATGCGAGGAGATACGCAGTATTTT; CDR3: CASSLGDMRGDTQYF
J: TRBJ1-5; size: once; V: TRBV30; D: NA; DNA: TGTGCCTGGAGTGTAGAGGGTTTCGGCCTGTTGGTTCAGCCCCAGCATTTT; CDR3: CAWSVEGFGLLVQPQHF
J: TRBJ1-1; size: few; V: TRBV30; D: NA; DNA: TGTGCCTGGAGCGAAGGGGGGGAGATGGACAGAAACACTGAAGCTTTCTTT; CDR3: CAWSEGGEMDRNTEAFF